The rows below give T cell receptor beta chains drawn from one sample of a study of early T cells in non-severe SARS-CoV-2 infection. MiXCR was run by TCRdb on the 5' RACE reads, yielding one entry per CDR3 protein. The sample yields about 50,000 distinct CDR3 sequences, under 8.5% seen once. Input material: whole blood. The origin of the receptors is an adult who was a healthcare worker with PCR-confirmed SARS-CoV-2 infection or an uninfected control (not recorded which). Both conserved end residues are part of each CDR3. The D gene is left open where the match is weak. Clone sizes are given selectively: once, few, many, or a class where the clone is expanded.

j_call d_call clone_size v_call cdr3_aa cdr3_nt
TRBJ1-6 TRBD1 many TRBV6-6 CASWTGGDSPLHF TGTGCCAGCTGGACAGGGGGTGATTCACCCCTCCACTTT
TRBJ2-3 . . TRBV7-2 CASSRRTDTQYF TGTGCCAGCAGCCGGAGGACAGATACGCAGTATTTT
TRBJ2-3 . many TRBV24-1 CATSDTDTQYF TGTGCCACCAGCGACACAGATACGCAGTATTTT
TRBJ2-1 TRBD2 . TRBV29-1 CSATTSGYNEQFF TGCAGCGCAACTACTAGCGGTTACAATGAGCAGTTCTTC
TRBJ2-3 . . TRBV20-1 CSARWTTDTQYF TGCAGTGCTAGATGGACCACAGATACGCAGTATTTT
TRBJ2-1 . . TRBV4-1 CASSHPRGNEQFF TGCGCCAGCAGCCATCCGAGGGGTAATGAGCAGTTCTTC
TRBJ2-5 TRBD2 . TRBV7-8 CASSQIAGIETQYF TGTGCCAGCAGCCAAATAGCGGGTATAGAGACCCAGTACTTC
TRBJ1-6 . many TRBV6-1 CASSEATRPRPLHF TGTGCCAGCAGTGAAGCTACCAGGCCTCGGCCCCTCCACTTT
TRBJ2-1 . many TRBV7-8 CASSLAGSNEQFF TGTGCCAGCAGCTTAGCGGGTAGCAATGAGCAGTTCTTC
TRBJ2-7 . . TRBV5-6 CASSLGVMDYEQYF TGTGCCAGCAGCTTGGGGGTCATGGACTACGAGCAGTACTTC
TRBJ2-1 . many TRBV9 CASSVERGQQFF TGTGCCAGCAGCGTAGAGAGGGGACAGCAGTTCTTC
TRBJ2-2 . many TRBV11-2 CASSFSLVRSTGELFF TGTGCCAGCAGCTTTAGTCTTGTAAGATCCACCGGGGAGCTGTTTTTT
TRBJ2-3 . . TRBV20-1 CSAASATVDTQYF TGCAGTGCTGCCAGCGCTACCGTAGATACGCAGTATTTT
TRBJ2-2 . few TRBV5-1 CASSLDGMVNTGELFF TGCGCCAGCAGCTTGGATGGGATGGTGAACACCGGGGAGCTGTTTTTT
TRBJ2-3 . many TRBV10-3 CAISPTSTRTDTQYF TGTGCCATCAGTCCTACTAGCACCCGCACAGATACGCAGTATTTT
TRBJ2-1 TRBD2 many TRBV28 CASSLITSGAYNEQFF TGTGCCAGCAGTTTAATTACTAGCGGGGCCTACAATGAGCAGTTCTTC
TRBJ1-3 . few TRBV3-1 CASSHGGGRNTIYF TGTGCCAGCAGCCATGGCGGGGGACGAAACACCATATATTTT
TRBJ2-5 TRBD2 many TRBV6-4 CASSEIAGEQETQYF TGTGCCAGCAGTGAAATAGCGGGTGAACAAGAGACCCAGTACTTC
TRBJ2-1 . few TRBV2 CASPIYRGSYNEQFF TGTGCCAGCCCTATTTATCGGGGATCATACAATGAGCAGTTCTTC
TRBJ1-3 . many TRBV28 CASSLSGTGSGNTIYF TGTGCCAGCAGTTTATCCGGGACGGGCTCTGGAAACACCATATATTTT
TRBJ1-2 TRBD1 few TRBV2 CTRQGNYGYTF TGTACCAGACAGGGGAACTATGGCTACACCTTC
TRBJ2-7 . few TRBV6-2/TRBV6-3 CASSQGRGLYEQYF TGTGCCAGCAGTCAGGGACGAGGCCTCTACGAGCAGTACTTC